This entry lists 20 T cell receptor beta chains sequenced from one sample in a study of regulatory T cells in long-lasting Graves disease. Building the TCR beta libraries relied on iRepertoire HTBI primers, and CDR3 regions underwent Arm-PCR. From the multiplex PCR reads, TCRdb called clonotypes with MiXCR, one entry per CDR3 protein. Counted here are about 520,000 distinct CDR3 sequences, approximately 12% occurring once; the ten biggest clones make up around 9.3%. Indicated time point: newly diagnosed GD, antithyroid drugs for less than 3 months. Construction of the TCR library relied on RNA isolated from PBMCs. The same sample was also studied in work on T cells in Graves' hyperthyroidism and ophthalmopathy.

The sample consisted of peripheral blood mononuclear cells (PBMCs), taken at new diagnosis, from a patient treated with antithyroid drugs. The receptor source for this set is a woman under 40 with Graves disease.

This clonotype was recorded many times. The chain combines TRBV19 with TRBJ1-2; D remains unclear. V was trimmed by 2 bases and J by 3 bases, leaving 16 bases between them. The CDR3 spans 16 residues. Germline V gene lookup returns CDR1 LNHDA and CDR2 SQIVND (reference sequence). CDR3 DNA sequence: TGTGCCAGTAGTATAACCCCAGCGGGGTACGACTATGGCTACACCTTC. Its protein product is CASSITPAGYDYGYTF.

J is TRBJ1-5 and V is TRBV2; possibly TRBD1 for D (5 bases). This CDR3 comprises 13 residues. Germline CDR1 and CDR2: SNHLY and FYNNEI. The V and J ends lost 7 bases and 7 bases respectively, with 14 bases between them. This CDR3 reads CASKGTGGQPQHF. In nucleotides, the CDR3 is TGTGCCAGCAAGGGTACAGGAGGACAGCCCCAGCATTTT.

This clonotype was recorded many times. This chain links TRBV6-1 with TRBJ1-2; 7 bases agree with TRBD1. This CDR3 comprises 14 residues. Germline V gene sequence: CDR1 MNHNS, CDR2 SASEGT. J was trimmed by 3 bases and V by 2 bases; bases with no gene match: 3. DNA for the CDR3: TGTGCCAGCAGTGAAAGGGGACAGTACTATGGCTACACCTTC. It specifies CASSERGQYYGYTF.

This clonotype was seen many times. The rearrangement uses TRBV7-2 and TRBJ1-5; 7 positions agree with TRBD1. Germline-derived CDR1 and CDR2 are SGHTA and FQGNSA. J gave up 5 bases and V 5 bases, and 6 bases lay outside the gene matches. This CDR3 region has 14 residues. CDR3 coding DNA: TGTGCCAGCAGCCCGGACAGGAGCTATCAGCCCCAGCATTTT. Encoded protein: CASSPDRSYQPQHF.

With respect to this clonotype: A read error may be the cause here, since a much bigger clone is one base away. This chain joins TRBV28 and TRBJ2-7; TRBD2 aligns across 10 bases. The length of the CDR3 is 15 residues. Germline V gene lookup returns CDR1 MDHEN and CDR2 SYDVKM. The CDR3, as DNA: TGTCCCAGCAGTTTGACAACTAGCGGGATCCACGAGCAGTACTTC. It specifies CPSSLTTSGIHEQYF.

This clonotype was observed a handful of times. DNA of the CDR3: TGCGCCAGCAGCCCGACCTGGACAGGGGGGAACGTTGGCACTGAAGCTTTCTTT. Translating it yields CASSPTWTGGNVGTEAFF. The V and J genes are TRBV5-1 and TRBJ1-1; TRBD1 aligns across 10 bases. Per the germline V gene, CDR1 is SGHRS and CDR2 is YFSETQ. V shed 4 bases, J shed 4 bases, and the junction held 16 bases outside the gene matches. The CDR3 is made up of 18 amino acids.

This clonotype has a count of ten or more. The chain joins TRBV9 to TRBJ2-7, with D possibly TRBD2 on 6 matching bases. V was cut by 4 bases and J by 5 bases, with 16 bases left in between. Germline loops: CDR1 SGDLS, CDR2 YYNGEE. The length of the CDR3 is 14 residues. CDR3 loop: CASSLGTGGHEQYF. CDR3 bases: TGTGCCAGCAGCCTCGGGACCGGGGGACACGAGCAGTACTTC.

This clonotype came up many times. The chain couples TRBV10-3 to TRBJ1-1; D remains unclear. The CDR3 totals 14 residues. From germline, CDR1 is ENHRY and CDR2 SYGVKD. Trimming removed 4 bases from V and 6 bases from J, with 15 bases in between. The CDR3 region is CAISGGDIRPEAFF. The DNA of the CDR3 is TGTGCCATCAGTGGTGGTGACATTCGGCCTGAAGCTTTCTTT.

This clonotype was picked up a small number of times. The V and J genes are TRBV7-2 and TRBJ1-5, with 7 bases that match TRBD1. CDR3 length: 14 amino acids. Germline V gives CDR1 SGHTA, CDR2 FQGNSA. V lost 5 bases and J lost 7; bases outside the gene matches: 8. CDR3: CASSENRGDQPQHF. The CDR3, as DNA: TGTGCCAGCAGCGAAAACAGGGGCGACCAGCCCCAGCATTTT.

This clonotype was observed many times. The chain combines TRBV7-3 with TRBJ2-3; 7 nucleotides line up with TRBD2. CDR3 length equals 15 residues. Losses at the gene ends were 3 bases for V and 6 bases for J; bases not matched to a gene: 9. Germline values: CDR1 SGHTA, CDR2 FQGTGA. In nucleotides, the CDR3 is TGTGCCAGCAGCTTTATAGCGGGCCCTCCTGATACGCAGTATTTT. Its translation: CASSFIAGPPDTQYF.

This clonotype was recorded at least ten times. CDR3 amino acids: CASSLLAGGVTGELFF. DNA for the CDR3: TGTGCCAGCAGCTTACTAGCGGGAGGGGTCACCGGGGAGCTGTTTTTT. The rearrangement joins TRBV6-5 to TRBJ2-2; 13 bases fit TRBD2. The CDR3 consists of 16 residues. The germline gives CDR1 MNHEY, CDR2 SVGAGI. V lost 6 bases to trimming and J lost 4 bases; unmatched junction nucleotides: 5.

This clonotype was picked up many times. J is TRBJ1-1 and V is TRBV12-3 or TRBV12-4; TRBD1 aligns across 8 bases. CDR3 length: 15 amino acids. V was clipped by 5 bases and J by 3 bases; unmatched bases: 8. CDR3: CASSRTTGEDTEAFF. The CDR3 DNA reads as TGTGCCAGCAGTCGAACGACAGGGGAGGACACTGAAGCTTTCTTT.

This clonotype came up many times. The chain couples TRBV7-8 to TRBJ2-7; the D gene could be TRBD1 or TRBD2 (5 bases each). The V gene lost 4 bases and the J gene lost 2 bases, with 18 bases spanning the gap. The CDR3 spans 16 residues. Germline loops: CDR1 SGHVS, CDR2 FQNEAQ. The CDR3 nucleotides read TGTGCCAGCAGCTCAGTGGGACGCTCGACGACCTACGAGCAGTACTTC. Amino acid sequence: CASSSVGRSTTYEQYF.

This clonotype was recorded many times. The chain links TRBV2 to TRBJ2-7, with no clear D. The CDR3 length is 14 residues. The V end lost 3 bases, the J end lost 7 bases, and 16 bases lay between the germline ends. Germline V gene lookup returns CDR1 SNHLY and CDR2 FYNNEI. CDR3 nucleotides: TGTGCCAGCAGTGAGGCCAGCCTTGGGCGGGAGCAGTACTTC. It encodes CASSEASLGREQYF.

The table lists this clonotype with a few counts. This chain's CDR3 is CASSISGTGSYEQYF. The CDR3, as DNA: TGTGCCAGTAGTATATCTGGGACAGGGTCCTACGAGCAGTACTTC. This chain joins TRBV19 and TRBJ2-7, with TRBD1 matching over 9 bases. This CDR3 region has 15 residues. The ends lost 2 bases at V and 1 base at J; junction bases unmatched: 3. Per the germline V gene, CDR1 is LNHDA and CDR2 is SQIVND (reference sequence).

This clonotype was found a few times. A single base separates this from a much larger clone, so it may be a read error. CDR3 region: CASTTGVAYGQYF. In nucleotides, the CDR3 is TGTGCCTCAACCACAGGGGTGGCGTACGGGCAGTACTTC. The chain has TRBV30 and TRBJ2-7, with 7 bases that match TRBD1. The CDR3 consists of 13 residues. The germline V gene encodes CDR1 GTSNPN and CDR2 SVGIG (reference sequence).

This clonotype was seen ten or more times. The chain uses TRBV3-1 and TRBJ2-1, with 12 bases aligning to TRBD2. The J segment lost 6 bases and the V segment lost 4 bases, leaving 10 bases of the junction unmatched. Germline CDR1 is LGHDT and CDR2 is YNNKEL (reference sequence). The CDR3 totals 17 residues. CDR3 in amino acids: CASSLGLLAGGANEQFF. DNA of the CDR3: TGTGCCAGCAGCCTCGGCCTCCTAGCGGGAGGGGCCAATGAGCAGTTCTTC.

Ten or more counts support this clonotype. The chain employs TRBV18 and TRBJ2-1; 8 bases line up with TRBD1. The germline gives CDR1 KGHSH, CDR2 LQKENI. This CDR3 is 14 amino acids long. After removal of 5 bases from V and 10 bases from J, the junction contained 10 bases not matched to a gene. The CDR3 sequence is CASSSPDRAREQFF. The CDR3 region has the DNA TGTGCCAGCTCATCCCCGGACAGGGCAAGAGAGCAGTTCTTC. Full variable domain (remainder filled in from reference TRBV18 and TRBJ2-1): NAGVMQNPRHLVRRRGQEARLRCSPMKGHSHVYWYRQLPEEGLKFMVYLQKENIIDESGMPKERFSAEFPKEGPSILRIQQVVRGDSAAYFCASSSPDRAREQFFGPGTRLTVL.

Many counts were recorded for this clonotype. The chain uses TRBV12-3 or TRBV12-4 and TRBJ2-3; 11 nucleotides agree with TRBD2. V dropped 3 bases and J dropped 3; count of bases not matched to a gene: 11. The CDR3 has 18 amino acids. Written as DNA, the CDR3 is TGTGCCAGCAGTTTGGAGGGGCTAGCGGGAGGTGGAACAGATACGCAGTATTTT. Translation: CASSLEGLAGGGTDTQYF.

Many counts were recorded for this clonotype. The J gene is TRBJ1-2, the V gene TRBV30; D is uncertain. With 6 bases removed from V and 6 bases from J, the gap between germline ends came to 14 bases. There are 12 residues in the CDR3. Germline-derived CDR1 and CDR2 are GTSNPN and SVGIG (reference sequence). For the CDR3, the DNA is TGTGCCTGCCTCGGGGTGAACAATGGCTACACCTTC. Translating it yields CACLGVNNGYTF.